The clone carrying this T cell receptor (beta chain) turned up a few times. Its matching antigen is unknown. The sample belongs to a study of beta chain features in type 1 diabetes. The CDR3 consists of 16 residues. V was clipped by 6 bases and J by 1 base; unmatched bases: 10. The germline gives CDR1 MDHEN, CDR2 SYDVKM. Whole-study findings and limits: There was a moderate but significant shortening of TCRB CDR3s in all four CD4+ subsets of Type 1 diabetes patients. For cells with high TCR expression, cDNA sequencing could yield over-representation.

The authors reverse transcribed all of the isolated RNA, so sequencing captured expressed TCRB transcripts. Sequencing was performed with immunoSEQ multiplex PCR; in TCRdb, only in-frame clones are kept and a portion is missing. In the table there are hundreds of thousands of clones, around 15% of which are singletons. This clonotype was sampled from a man aged 18 to 29 with type 1 diabetes. Sequenced: naive CD4+ T cells from blood. This chain connects TRBV28 to TRBJ2-3; TRBD2 matches at 7 bases. CDR3 sequence: CASSSPAAGGTDTQYF. The CDR3, as DNA: TGTGCCAGCAGCAGCCCTGCGGCGGGGGGCACAGATACGCAGTATTTT.